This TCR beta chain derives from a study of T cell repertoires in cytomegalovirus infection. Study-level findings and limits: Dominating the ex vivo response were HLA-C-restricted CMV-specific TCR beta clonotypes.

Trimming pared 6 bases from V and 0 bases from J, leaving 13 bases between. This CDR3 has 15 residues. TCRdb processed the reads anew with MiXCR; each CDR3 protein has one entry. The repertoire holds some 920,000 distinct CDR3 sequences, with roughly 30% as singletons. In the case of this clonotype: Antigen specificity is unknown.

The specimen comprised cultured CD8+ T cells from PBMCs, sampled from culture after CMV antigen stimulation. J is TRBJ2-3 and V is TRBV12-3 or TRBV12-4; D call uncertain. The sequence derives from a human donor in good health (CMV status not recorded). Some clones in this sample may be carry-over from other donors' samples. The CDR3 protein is CASRGLTDSTDTQYF. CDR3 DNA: TGTGCCAGCAGAGGTCTAACCGATAGCACAGATACGCAGTATTTT.